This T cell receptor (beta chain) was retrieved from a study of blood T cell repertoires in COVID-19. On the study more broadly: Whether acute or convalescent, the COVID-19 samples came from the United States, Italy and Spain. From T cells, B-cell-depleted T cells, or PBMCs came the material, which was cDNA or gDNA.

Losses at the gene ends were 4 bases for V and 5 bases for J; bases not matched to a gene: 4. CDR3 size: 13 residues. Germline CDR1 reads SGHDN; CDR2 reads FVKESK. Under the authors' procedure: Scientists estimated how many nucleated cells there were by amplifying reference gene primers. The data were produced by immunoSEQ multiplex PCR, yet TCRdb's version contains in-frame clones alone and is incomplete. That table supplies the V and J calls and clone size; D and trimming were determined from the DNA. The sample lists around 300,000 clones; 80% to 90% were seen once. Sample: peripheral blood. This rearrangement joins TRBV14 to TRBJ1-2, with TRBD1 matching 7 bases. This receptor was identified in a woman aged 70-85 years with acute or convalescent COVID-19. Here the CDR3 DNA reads TGTGCCAGCAGCCCTGACAGGGTATATGGCTACACCTTC. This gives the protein CASSPDRVYGYTF. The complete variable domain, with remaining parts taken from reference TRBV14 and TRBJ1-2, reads EAGVTQFPSHSVIEKGQTVTLRCDPISGHDNLYWYRRVMGKEIKFLLHFVKESKQDESGMPNNRFLAERTGGTYSTLKVQPAELEDSGVYFCASSPDRVYGYTFGSGTRLTVV.